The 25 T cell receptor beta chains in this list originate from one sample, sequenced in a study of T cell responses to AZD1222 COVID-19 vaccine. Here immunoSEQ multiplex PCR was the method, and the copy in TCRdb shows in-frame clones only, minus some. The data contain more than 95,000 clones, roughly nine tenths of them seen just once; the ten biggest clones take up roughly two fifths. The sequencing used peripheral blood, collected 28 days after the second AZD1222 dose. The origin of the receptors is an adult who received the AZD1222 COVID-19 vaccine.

In nucleotides, the CDR3 is TGTGCCAGCAGTTTCTCTAGCGGCTCATCCACCAATGAGCAGTTCTTC. Residues: CASSFSSGSSTNEQFF. This rearrangement joins TRBV6-5 to TRBJ2-1; TRBD2 agrees at 7 bases. The germline CDR1 and CDR2 sequences are MNHEY and SVGAGI. V lost 4 bases to trimming and J lost 6 bases; unmatched junction nucleotides: 12. This CDR3 region has 16 residues.

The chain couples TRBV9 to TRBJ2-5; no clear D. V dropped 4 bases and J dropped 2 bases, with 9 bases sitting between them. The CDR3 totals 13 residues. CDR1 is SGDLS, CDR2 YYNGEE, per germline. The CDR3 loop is CASSPPNQETQYF. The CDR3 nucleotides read TGTGCCAGCAGCCCTCCAAATCAAGAGACCCAGTACTTC.

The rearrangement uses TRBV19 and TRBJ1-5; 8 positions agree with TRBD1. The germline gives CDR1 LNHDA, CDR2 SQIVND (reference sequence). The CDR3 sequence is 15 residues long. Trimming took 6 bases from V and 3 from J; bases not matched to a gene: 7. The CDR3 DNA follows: TGTGCCAGTAGAATGGACAGGGTGGCCAATCAGCCCCAGCATTTT. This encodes CASRMDRVANQPQHF.

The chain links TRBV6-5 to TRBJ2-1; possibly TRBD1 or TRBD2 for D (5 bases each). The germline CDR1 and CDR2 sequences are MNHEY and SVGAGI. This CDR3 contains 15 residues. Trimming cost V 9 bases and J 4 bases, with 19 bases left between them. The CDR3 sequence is CASSLAHGGYNEQFF. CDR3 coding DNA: TGTGCCAGTTCTTTAGCGCATGGGGGTTACAATGAGCAGTTCTTC.

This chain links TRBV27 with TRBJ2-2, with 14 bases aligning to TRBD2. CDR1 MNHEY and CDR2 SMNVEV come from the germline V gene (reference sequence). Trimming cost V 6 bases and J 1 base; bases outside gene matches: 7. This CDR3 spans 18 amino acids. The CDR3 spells CASSLPGLAGENTGELFF. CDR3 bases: TGTGCCAGCAGCCTGCCGGGACTAGCGGGGGAGAACACCGGGGAGCTGTTTTTT.

In DNA form, the CDR3 reads TGTGCCAGTAGGGTAACAGGGATGAACACTGAAGCTTTCTTT. Its translation: CASRVTGMNTEAFF. The V and J genes are TRBV19 and TRBJ1-1, with a weak D call TRBD1 (6 bases). This CDR3 has 14 amino acids. From germline, CDR1 is LNHDA and CDR2 SQIVND (reference sequence). Trimming shortened V by 6 bases and J by 0 bases, and 11 bases separated the two germline ends.

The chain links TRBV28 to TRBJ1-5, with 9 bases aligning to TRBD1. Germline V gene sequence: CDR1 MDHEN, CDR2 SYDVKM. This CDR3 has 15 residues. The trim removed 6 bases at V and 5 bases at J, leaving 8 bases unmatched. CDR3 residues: CASRTGQGWDQPQHF. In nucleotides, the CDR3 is TGTGCCAGCAGGACGGGACAGGGATGGGATCAGCCCCAGCATTTT.

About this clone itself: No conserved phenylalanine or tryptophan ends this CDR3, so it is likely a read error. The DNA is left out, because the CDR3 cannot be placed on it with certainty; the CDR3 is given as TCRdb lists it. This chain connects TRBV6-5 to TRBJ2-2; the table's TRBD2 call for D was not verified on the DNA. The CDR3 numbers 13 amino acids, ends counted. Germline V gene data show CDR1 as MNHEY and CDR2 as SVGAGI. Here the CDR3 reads CASSYQPGLALIV.

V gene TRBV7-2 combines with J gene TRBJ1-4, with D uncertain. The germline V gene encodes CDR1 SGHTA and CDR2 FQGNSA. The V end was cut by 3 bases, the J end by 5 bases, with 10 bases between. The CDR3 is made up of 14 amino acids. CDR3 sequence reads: CASSFDGINEKLFF. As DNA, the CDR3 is TGTGCCAGCAGCTTTGACGGAATAAATGAAAAACTGTTTTTT.

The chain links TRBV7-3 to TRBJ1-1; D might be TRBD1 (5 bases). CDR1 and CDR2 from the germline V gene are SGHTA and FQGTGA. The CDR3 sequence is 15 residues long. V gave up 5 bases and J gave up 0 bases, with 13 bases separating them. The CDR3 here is CASSAAGGVNTEAFF. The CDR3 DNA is TGTGCCAGCAGCGCTGCGGGAGGGGTGAACACTGAAGCTTTCTTT. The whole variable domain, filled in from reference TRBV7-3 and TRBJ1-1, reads GAGVSQTPSNKVTEKGKYVELRCDPISGHTALYWYRQSLGQGPEFLIYFQGTGAADDSGLPNDRFFAVRPEGSVSTLKIQRTERGDSAVYLCASSAAGGVNTEAFFGQGTRLTVV.

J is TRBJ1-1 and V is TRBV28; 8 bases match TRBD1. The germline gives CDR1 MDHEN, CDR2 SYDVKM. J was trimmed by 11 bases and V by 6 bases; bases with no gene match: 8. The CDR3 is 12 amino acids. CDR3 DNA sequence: TGTGCCAGCAGCTCAGGGGGCGCTCGGGCTTTCTTT. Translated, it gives CASSSGGARAFF.

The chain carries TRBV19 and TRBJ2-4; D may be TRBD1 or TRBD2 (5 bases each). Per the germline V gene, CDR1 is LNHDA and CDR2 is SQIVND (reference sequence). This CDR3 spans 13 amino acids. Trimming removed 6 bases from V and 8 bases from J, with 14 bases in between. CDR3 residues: CASRFTQEDIQYF. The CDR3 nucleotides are TGTGCCAGTAGGTTCACACAGGAGGACATTCAGTACTTC.

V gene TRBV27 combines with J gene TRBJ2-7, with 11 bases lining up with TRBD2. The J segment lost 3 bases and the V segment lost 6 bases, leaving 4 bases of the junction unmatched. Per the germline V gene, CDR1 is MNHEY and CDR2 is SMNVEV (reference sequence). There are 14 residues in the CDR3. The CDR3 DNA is TGTGCCAGCAGCTTAGCGGGAGGGTTCTACGAGCAGTACTTC. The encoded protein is CASSLAGGFYEQYF.

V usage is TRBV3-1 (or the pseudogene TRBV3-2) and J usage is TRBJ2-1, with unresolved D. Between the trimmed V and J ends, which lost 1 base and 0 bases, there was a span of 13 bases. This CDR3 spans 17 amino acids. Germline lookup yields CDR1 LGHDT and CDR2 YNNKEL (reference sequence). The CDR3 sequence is CASSQVSRLGSYNEQFF. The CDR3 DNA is TGTGCCAGCAGCCAAGTCTCTCGACTTGGCTCCTACAATGAGCAGTTCTTC.

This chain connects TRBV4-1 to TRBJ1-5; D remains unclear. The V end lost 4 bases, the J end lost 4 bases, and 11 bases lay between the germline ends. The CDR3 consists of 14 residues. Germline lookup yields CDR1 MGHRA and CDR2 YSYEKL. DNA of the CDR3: TGCGCCAGCAGCCCGTCCGGGAGTAATCAGCCCCAGCATTTT. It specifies CASSPSGSNQPQHF.

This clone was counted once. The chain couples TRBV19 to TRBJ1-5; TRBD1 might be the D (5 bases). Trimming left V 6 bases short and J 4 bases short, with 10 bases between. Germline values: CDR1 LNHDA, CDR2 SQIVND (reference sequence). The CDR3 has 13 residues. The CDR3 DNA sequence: TGTGCCAGTAGCTACAGGTTAAATCAGCCCCAGCATTTT. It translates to CASSYRLNQPQHF.

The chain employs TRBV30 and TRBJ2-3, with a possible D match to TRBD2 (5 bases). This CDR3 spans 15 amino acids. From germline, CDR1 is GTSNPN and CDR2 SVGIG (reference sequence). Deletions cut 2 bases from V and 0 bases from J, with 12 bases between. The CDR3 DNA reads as TGTGCCTGGAGTAATAGACTACCGAGCACAGATACGCAGTATTTT. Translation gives CAWSNRLPSTDTQYF.

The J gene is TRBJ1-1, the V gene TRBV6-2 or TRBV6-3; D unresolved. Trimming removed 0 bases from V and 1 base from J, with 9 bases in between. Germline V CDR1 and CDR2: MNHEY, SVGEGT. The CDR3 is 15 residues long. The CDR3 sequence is CASSYSAQGNTEAFF. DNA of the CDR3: TGTGCCAGCAGTTACTCGGCCCAAGGGAACACTGAAGCTTTCTTT.

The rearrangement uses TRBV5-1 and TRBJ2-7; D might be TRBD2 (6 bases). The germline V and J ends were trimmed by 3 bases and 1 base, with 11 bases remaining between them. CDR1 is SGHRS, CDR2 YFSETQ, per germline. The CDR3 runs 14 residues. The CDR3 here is CASSSLTSSYEQYF. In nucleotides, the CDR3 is TGCGCCAGCAGCTCCTTGACTAGTTCCTACGAGCAGTACTTC. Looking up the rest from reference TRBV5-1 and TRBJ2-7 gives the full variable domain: KAGVTQTPRYLIKTRGQQVTLSCSPISGHRSVSWYQQTPGQGLQFLFEYFSETQRNKGNFPGRFSGRQFSNSRSEMNVSTLELGDSALYLCASSSLTSSYEQYFGPGTRLTVT.

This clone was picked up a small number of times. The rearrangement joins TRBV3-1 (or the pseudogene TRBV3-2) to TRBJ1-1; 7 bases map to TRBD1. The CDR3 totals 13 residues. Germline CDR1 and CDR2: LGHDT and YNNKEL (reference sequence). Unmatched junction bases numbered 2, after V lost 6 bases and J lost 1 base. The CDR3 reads CASSPGGNTEAFF. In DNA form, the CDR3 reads TGTGCCAGCAGTCCAGGGGGGAACACTGAAGCTTTCTTT.

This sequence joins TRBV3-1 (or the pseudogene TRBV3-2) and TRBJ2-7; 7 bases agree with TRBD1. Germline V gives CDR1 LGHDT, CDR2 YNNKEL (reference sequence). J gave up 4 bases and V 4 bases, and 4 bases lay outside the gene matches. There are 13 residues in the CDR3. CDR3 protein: CASSLSTGYEQYF. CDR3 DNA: TGTGCCAGCAGCCTATCGACAGGGTACGAGCAGTACTTC.

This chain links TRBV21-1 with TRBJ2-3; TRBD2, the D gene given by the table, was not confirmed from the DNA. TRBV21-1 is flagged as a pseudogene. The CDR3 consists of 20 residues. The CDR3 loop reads CASSKKRHQKRGASTDTQYF. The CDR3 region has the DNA TGTGCCAGCAGCAAAAAACGCCACCAAAAGCGGGGCGCTAGCACAGATACGCAGTATTTT.

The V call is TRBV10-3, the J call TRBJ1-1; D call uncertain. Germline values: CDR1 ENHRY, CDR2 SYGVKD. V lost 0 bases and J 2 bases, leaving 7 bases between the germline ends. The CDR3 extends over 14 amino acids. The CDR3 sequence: CAISESTGNTEAFF. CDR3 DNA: TGTGCCATCAGTGAGTCGACCGGCAACACTGAAGCTTTCTTT.

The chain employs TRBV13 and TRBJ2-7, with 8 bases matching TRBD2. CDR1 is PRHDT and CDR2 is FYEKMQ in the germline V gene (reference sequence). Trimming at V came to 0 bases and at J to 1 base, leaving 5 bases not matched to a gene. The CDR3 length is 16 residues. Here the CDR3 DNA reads TGTGCCAGCAGCTTAGGGGAAGCGGGAGTGTCCTACGAGCAGTACTTC. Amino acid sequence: CASSLGEAGVSYEQYF. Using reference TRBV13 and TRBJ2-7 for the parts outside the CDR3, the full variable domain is AAGVIQSPRHLIKEKRETATLKCYPIPRHDTVYWYQQGPGQDPQFLISFYEKMQSDKGSIPDRFSAQQFSDYHSELNMSSLELGDSALYFCASSLGEAGVSYEQYFGPGTRLTVT.

The CDR3 spells CAIKGTGNTEAFF. The CDR3 DNA sequence: TGTGCCATCAAAGGGACCGGAAACACTGAAGCTTTCTTT. V and J are TRBV10-3 and TRBJ1-1; D may be TRBD1 (5 bases). The germline gives CDR1 ENHRY, CDR2 SYGVKD. CDR3 length equals 13 residues. Trimming took off 7 bases at V and 2 bases at J, with 11 bases between the two ends.